This T cell receptor beta chain stems from a study of regulatory T cells in long-lasting Graves disease. This clonotype was detected only a few times. The antigen is not known. Arm-PCR of CDR3 regions and iRepertoire HTBI primers were used to build TCR beta libraries. TCRdb re-derived calls from the multiplex PCR reads in MiXCR, one entry per CDR3 protein. Of about 340,000 distinct CDR3 sequences in the sample, around a fifth were seen once. The time point was: persistent/refractory GD, antithyroid drugs over 5 years with positive TRAb. Extracted RNA from PBMCs served as the source of the TCR library. Patients were from an endocrinology department in Xi'an, China. Trimming shortened V by 3 bases and J by 0 bases, and 6 bases separated the two germline ends. Germline CDR1 is MNHNS and CDR2 is SASEGT. This CDR3 spans 13 amino acids. Regarding the study as a whole: TRBV28, TRBJ1-2 and TRBJ2-5 were segments that persistent disease favored. Sharing of public clonotypes was greater in persistent patients (2,741) than in new patients (around 1,000).

The material was peripheral blood mononuclear cells (PBMCs), obtained when the disease was refractory, from a patient treated with antithyroid drugs. V and J are TRBV6-1 and TRBJ2-7; D not certain. This receptor was taken from a female donor with Graves disease. As DNA, the CDR3 is TGTGCCAGCAGTGACAGTTCCTCCTACGAGCAGTACTTC. Translating it yields CASSDSSSYEQYF.